This T cell receptor (beta chain) was recovered during a study of cytomegalovirus exposure and HLA in healthy donors. The CDR3 consists of 16 residues. Trimming removed 2 bases from V and 2 bases from J; junction bases left unmatched: 7. The germline V gene has CDR1 SGHDT and CDR2 YYEEEE. Primers for the PCR totalled 60 Vbeta and 13 Jbeta. In the original processing: Counted up in a later analysis, unique TCR beta chains came to approximately 77 million, with about 9.9 million shared. The method was immunoSEQ multiplex PCR; TCRdb's version includes in-frame clones alone and lacks a portion of them. From that table come the V and J calls and clone size; the DNA was used to work out D and trimming. The sample holds 150,000 to 200,000 clones, roughly 77% seen once. General study results and limits: In an earlier analysis, about 90% or about 30%: the productive usage of most TCR beta V segments. Some V segments (TRBV6-2 and TRBV6-3 among them) were excluded as indistinguishable. CMV serostatus was the sole immune exposure data available.

A word on this clone: Its antigen is as yet unknown.

The specimen sequenced was PBMCs. The rearrangement uses TRBV5-6 and TRBJ2-5; the match to TRBD2 covers 9 bases. This clonotype was sampled from a male donor in good health and CMV-seronegative. The CDR3 DNA sequence: TGTGCCAGCAGCTTCTCTAGCGGGGTAACGCAAGAGACCCAGTACTTC. Its translation is CASSFSSGVTQETQYF.